Each of the 5 T cell receptor beta chains below was sequenced from the same sample in a study of T cell changes during pregnancy in multiple sclerosis. Clones were sequenced by immunoSEQ multiplex PCR, and TCRdb holds only the in-frame ones, with some missing. The sample has approximately 70,000 clones, more than 90% seen once. Here the sequenced sample was peripheral blood, taken in the first trimester of pregnancy. The receptors originated from a female donor with multiple sclerosis, enrolled in a pregnancy study.

V is TRBV29-1 and J is TRBJ2-7; no reliable D call. Germline V lookup: CDR1 SQVTM, CDR2 ANQGSEA. With 7 bases removed from V and 0 bases from J, the gap between germline ends came to 7 bases. CDR3 size: 11 residues. CDR3 sequence (DNA): TGCAGCGCAATCTACTCCTACGAGCAGTACTTC. The encoded protein is CSAIYSYEQYF.

This clone was seen only a few times. The CDR3 spells CASRGEAGGSPLHF. The CDR3 DNA is TGTGCCAGCAGAGGAGAGGCAGGGGGTTCACCCCTCCACTTT. The chain has TRBV6-4 and TRBJ1-6, with 7 nucleotides matching TRBD1. The CDR3 has 14 amino acids. Per germline, CDR1 MRHNA and CDR2 SNTAGT. J was trimmed by 9 bases and V by 6 bases; bases with no gene match: 8.

V and J are TRBV5-6 and TRBJ2-7; 11 nucleotides line up with TRBD2. With 2 bases clipped from V and 0 bases from J, the junction kept 7 bases outside the gene matches. Germline V lookup: CDR1 SGHDT, CDR2 YYEEEE. CDR3 length: 17 amino acids. CDR3 sequence reads: CASSFRLAGGYSYEQYF. In nucleotides, the CDR3 is TGTGCCAGCAGCTTCCGGCTAGCGGGGGGCTACTCCTACGAGCAGTACTTC.

V is TRBV5-6 and J is TRBJ1-1; D is unresolved. Trimming took 2 bases from V and 7 from J, leaving 9 bases between them. The CDR3 loop spans 12 amino acids. Germline CDR1 reads SGHDT; CDR2 reads YYEEEE. The CDR3, as DNA: TGTGCCAGCAGCTTCGGACGGGGTGAAGCTTTCTTT. Translating gives CASSFGRGEAFF.

This CDR3 is CASSVTHYNEQFF. The CDR3 nucleotides read TGTGCCAGCAGCGTGACTCATTACAATGAGCAGTTCTTC. This sequence joins TRBV9 and TRBJ2-1; no definite D call. CDR1 is SGDLS, CDR2 YYNGEE, per germline. There are 13 residues in the CDR3. With 2 bases removed from V and 4 bases from J, the gap between germline ends came to 7 bases.